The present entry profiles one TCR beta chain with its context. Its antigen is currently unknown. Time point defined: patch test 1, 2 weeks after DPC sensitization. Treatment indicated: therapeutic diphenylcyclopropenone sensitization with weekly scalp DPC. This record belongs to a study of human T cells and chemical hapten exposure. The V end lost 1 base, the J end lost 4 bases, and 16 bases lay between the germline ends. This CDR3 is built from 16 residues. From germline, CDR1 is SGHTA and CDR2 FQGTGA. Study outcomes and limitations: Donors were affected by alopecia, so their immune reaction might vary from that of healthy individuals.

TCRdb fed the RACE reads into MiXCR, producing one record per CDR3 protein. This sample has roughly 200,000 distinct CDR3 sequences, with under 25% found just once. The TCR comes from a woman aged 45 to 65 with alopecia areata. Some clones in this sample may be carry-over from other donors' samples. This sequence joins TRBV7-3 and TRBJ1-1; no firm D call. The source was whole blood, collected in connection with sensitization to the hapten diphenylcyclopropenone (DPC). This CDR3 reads CASSLSSTGEGTEAFF. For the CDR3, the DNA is TGTGCCAGCAGCTTAAGTTCGACGGGCGAGGGCACTGAAGCTTTCTTT.